A single T cell receptor beta chain is shown here with its context. Its antigen is still unknown. The entry originates in a study of cytomegalovirus exposure and HLA in healthy donors. Study conclusions and caveats: Later on, a genetic analysis was performed. It linked a missense variant in DCLRE1C with V- and J-gene trimming of TCR beta. Indistinguishability led to the exclusion of some V segments, TRBV6-2 and TRBV6-3 included. The majority of TCR sequences were rare, yet some public TCRs appeared in many donors.

The PCR had 60 Vbeta and 13 Jbeta primers. Profiled with immunoSEQ multiplex PCR; TCRdb holds only in-frame clones, not every one. The sample lists about 95,000 clones, roughly three quarters occurring once. This CDR3 is 16 amino acids long. CDR1 is LNHDA, CDR2 SQIVND, per germline (reference sequence). Trimming cost V 4 bases and J 6 bases; bases outside gene matches: 11. The material sequenced was PBMCs. The chain has TRBV19 and TRBJ2-1; 8 nucleotides agree with TRBD2. The clonotype originates from a woman aged 40 to 50 in good health and CMV-seronegative. The DNA for the CDR3 is TGTGCCAGTAGTAGCCGGGTGGTAGCGGGGCTCAATGAGCAGTTCTTC. The encoded protein is CASSSRVVAGLNEQFF.